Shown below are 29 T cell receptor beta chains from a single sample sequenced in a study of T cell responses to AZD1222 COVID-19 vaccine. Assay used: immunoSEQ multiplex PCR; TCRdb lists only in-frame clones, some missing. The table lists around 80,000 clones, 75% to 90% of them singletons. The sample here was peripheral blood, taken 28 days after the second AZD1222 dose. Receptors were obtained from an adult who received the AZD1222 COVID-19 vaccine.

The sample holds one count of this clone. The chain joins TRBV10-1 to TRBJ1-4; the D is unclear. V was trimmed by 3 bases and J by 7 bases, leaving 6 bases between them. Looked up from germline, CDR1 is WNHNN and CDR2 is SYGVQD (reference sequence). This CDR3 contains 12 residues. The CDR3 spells CASSEGGEKLFF. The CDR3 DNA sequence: TGCGCCAGCAGTGAAGGTGGTGAAAAACTGTTTTTT.

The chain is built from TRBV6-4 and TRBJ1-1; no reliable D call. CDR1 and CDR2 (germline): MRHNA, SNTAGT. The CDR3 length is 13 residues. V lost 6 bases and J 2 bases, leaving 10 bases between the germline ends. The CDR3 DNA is TGTGCCAGCAGCCGACGGGAAAACACTGAAGCTTTCTTT. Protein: CASSRRENTEAFF.

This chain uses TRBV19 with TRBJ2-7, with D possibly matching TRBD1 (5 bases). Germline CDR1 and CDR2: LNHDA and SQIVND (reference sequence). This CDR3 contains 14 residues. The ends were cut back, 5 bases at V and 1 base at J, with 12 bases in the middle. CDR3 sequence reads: CASSPAGHSYEQYF. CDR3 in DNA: TGTGCCAGTAGTCCGGCTGGACATTCCTACGAGCAGTACTTC.

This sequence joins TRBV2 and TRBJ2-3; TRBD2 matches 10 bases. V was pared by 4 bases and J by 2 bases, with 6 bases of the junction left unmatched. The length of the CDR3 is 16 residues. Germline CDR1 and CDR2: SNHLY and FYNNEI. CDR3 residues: CASSGLLAGPTDTQYF. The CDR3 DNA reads TGTGCCAGCAGTGGTCTACTAGCGGGGCCCACAGATACGCAGTATTTT.

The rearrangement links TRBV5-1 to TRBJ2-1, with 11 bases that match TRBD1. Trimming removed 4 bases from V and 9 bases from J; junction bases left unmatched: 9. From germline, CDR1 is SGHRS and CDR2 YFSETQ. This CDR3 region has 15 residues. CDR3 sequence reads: CASSPGQGALGEQFF. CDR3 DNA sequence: TGCGCCAGCAGCCCTGGACAGGGGGCGTTGGGTGAGCAGTTCTTC.

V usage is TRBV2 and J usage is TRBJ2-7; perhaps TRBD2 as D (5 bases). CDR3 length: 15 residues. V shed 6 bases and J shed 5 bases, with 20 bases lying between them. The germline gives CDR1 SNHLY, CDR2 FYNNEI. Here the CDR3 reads CASSRDPQFGDEQYF. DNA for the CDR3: TGTGCCAGCAGCCGGGATCCCCAGTTTGGGGACGAGCAGTACTTC.

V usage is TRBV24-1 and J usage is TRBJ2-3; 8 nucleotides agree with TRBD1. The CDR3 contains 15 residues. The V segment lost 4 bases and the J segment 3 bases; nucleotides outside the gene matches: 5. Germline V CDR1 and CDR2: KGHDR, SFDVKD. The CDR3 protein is CATSEPGQATDTQYF. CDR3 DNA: TGTGCCACCAGTGAACCGGGACAGGCAACAGATACGCAGTATTTT.

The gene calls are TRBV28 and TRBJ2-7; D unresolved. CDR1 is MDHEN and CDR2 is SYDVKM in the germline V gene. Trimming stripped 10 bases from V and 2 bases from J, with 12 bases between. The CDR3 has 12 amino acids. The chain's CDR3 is CAIRVGPYEQYF. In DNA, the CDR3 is TGTGCCATTCGGGTGGGCCCCTACGAGCAGTACTTC.

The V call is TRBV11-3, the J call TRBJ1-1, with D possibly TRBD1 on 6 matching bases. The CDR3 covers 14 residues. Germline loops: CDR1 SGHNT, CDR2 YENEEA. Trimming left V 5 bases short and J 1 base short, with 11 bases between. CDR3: CASSRAGANTEAFF. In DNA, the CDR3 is TGTGCCAGCAGCCGGGCAGGGGCGAACACTGAAGCTTTCTTT.

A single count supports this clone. CDR3 loop: CASSILLGDTGELFF. The CDR3 coding sequence is TGTGCCAGTAGTATACTTCTGGGTGACACCGGGGAGCTGTTTTTT. This chain joins TRBV19 and TRBJ2-2, with no clear D. V shed 2 bases and J shed 3 bases, with 10 bases lying between them. The CDR3 is 15 amino acids. Germline CDR1 LNHDA, CDR2 SQIVND (reference sequence). The whole variable domain, remainder taken from reference TRBV19 and TRBJ2-2, is DGGITQSPKYLFRKEGQNVTLSCEQNLNHDAMYWYRQDPGQGLRLIYYSQIVNDFQKGDIAEGYSVSREKKESFPLTVTSAQKNPTAFYLCASSILLGDTGELFFGEGSRLTVL.

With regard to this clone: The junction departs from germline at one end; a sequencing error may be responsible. The CDR3 DNA reads TGTGCCAGCAGTCCGGGCCGCAAACAGCCCCAGCATTTT. It yields the protein CASSPGRKQPQHF. V is TRBV2 and J is TRBJ1-5; D unclear. Per germline, CDR1 SNHLY and CDR2 FYNNEI. The CDR3 totals 13 residues.

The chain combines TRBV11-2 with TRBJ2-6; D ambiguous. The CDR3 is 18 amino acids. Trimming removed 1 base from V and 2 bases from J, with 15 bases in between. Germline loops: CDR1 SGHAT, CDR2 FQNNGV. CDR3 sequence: CASSLVGPGSAGANVLTF. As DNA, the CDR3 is TGTGCCAGCAGCTTAGTTGGCCCTGGTTCCGCTGGGGCCAACGTCCTGACTTTC. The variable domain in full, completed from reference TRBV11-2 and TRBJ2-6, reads EAGVAQSPRYKIIEKRQSVAFWCNPISGHATLYWYQQILGQGPKLLIQFQNNGVVDDSQLPKDRFSAERLKGVDSTLKIQPAKLEDSAVYLCASSLVGPGSAGANVLTFGAGSRLTVL.

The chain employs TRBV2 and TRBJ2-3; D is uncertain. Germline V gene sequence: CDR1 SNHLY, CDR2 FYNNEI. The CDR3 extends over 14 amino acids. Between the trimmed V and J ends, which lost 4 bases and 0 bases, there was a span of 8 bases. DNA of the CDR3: TGTGCCAGCAGTGTTTTGGGGAGCACAGATACGCAGTATTTT. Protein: CASSVLGSTDTQYF.

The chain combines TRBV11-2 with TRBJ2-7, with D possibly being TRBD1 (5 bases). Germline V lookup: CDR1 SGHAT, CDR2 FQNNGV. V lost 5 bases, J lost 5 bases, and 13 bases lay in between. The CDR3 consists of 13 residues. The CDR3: CASSLSQGHEQYF. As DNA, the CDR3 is TGTGCCAGCAGCCTATCCCAGGGCCACGAGCAGTACTTC.

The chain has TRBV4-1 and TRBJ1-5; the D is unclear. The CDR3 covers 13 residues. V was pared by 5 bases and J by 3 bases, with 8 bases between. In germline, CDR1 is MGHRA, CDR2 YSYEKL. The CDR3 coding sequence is TGCGCCAGCAGCATTCAGGTCAATCAGCCCCAGCATTTT. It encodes CASSIQVNQPQHF.

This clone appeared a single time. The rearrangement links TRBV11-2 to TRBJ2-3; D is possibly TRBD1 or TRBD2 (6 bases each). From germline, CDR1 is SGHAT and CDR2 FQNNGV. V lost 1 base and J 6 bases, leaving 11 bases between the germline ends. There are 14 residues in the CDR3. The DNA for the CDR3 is TGTGCCAGCAGCTTAGTCGGGGGCGTGGATACGCAGTATTTT. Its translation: CASSLVGGVDTQYF.

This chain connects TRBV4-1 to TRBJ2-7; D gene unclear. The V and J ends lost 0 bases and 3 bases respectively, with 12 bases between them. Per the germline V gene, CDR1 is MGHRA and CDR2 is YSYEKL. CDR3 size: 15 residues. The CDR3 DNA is TGCGCCAGCAGCCAAGATAAGGGCGCCCTCTACGAGCAGTACTTC. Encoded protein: CASSQDKGALYEQYF.

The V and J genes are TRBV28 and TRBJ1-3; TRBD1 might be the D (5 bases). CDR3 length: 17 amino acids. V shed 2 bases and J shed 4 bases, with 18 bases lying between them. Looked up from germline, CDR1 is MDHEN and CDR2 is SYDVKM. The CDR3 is CASSLGGRPGLGNTIYF. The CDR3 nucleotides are TGTGCCAGCAGTTTAGGGGGACGCCCGGGCCTCGGAAACACCATATATTTT. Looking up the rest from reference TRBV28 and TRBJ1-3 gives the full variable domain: DVKVTQSSRYLVKRTGEKVFLECVQDMDHENMFWYRQDPGLGLRLIYFSYDVKMKEKGDIPEGYSVSREKKERFSLILESASTNQTSMYLCASSLGGRPGLGNTIYFGEGSWLTVV.

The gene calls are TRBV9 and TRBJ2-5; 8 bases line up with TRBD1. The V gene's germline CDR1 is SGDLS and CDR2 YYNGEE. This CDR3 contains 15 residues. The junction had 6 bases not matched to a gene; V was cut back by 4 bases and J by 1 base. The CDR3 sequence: CASSQGAGSQETQYF. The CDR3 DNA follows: TGTGCCAGCAGCCAGGGGGCGGGGAGCCAAGAGACCCAGTACTTC.

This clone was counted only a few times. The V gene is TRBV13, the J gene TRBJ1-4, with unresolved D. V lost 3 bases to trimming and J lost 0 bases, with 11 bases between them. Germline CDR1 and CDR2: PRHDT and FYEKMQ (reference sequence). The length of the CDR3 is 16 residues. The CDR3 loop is CASSLREEATNEKLFF. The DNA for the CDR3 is TGTGCCAGCAGCTTGCGGGAAGAAGCAACTAATGAAAAACTGTTTTTT.

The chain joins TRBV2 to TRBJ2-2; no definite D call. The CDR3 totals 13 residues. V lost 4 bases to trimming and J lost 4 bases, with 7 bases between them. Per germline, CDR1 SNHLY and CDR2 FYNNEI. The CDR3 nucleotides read TGTGCCAGCAGTGCCACAAGCACCGGGGAGCTGTTTTTT. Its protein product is CASSATSTGELFF.

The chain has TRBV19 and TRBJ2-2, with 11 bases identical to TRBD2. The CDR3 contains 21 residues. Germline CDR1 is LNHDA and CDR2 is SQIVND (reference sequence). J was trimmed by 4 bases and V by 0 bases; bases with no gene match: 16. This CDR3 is CASSIDLFLAGGHRGTGELFF. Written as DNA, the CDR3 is TGTGCCAGTAGTATAGATTTATTCCTAGCGGGGGGACATCGGGGCACCGGGGAGCTGTTTTTT. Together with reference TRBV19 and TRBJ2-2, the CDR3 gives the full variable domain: DGGITQSPKYLFRKEGQNVTLSCEQNLNHDAMYWYRQDPGQGLRLIYYSQIVNDFQKGDIAEGYSVSREKKESFPLTVTSAQKNPTAFYLCASSIDLFLAGGHRGTGELFFGEGSRLTVL.

The CDR3, as DNA: TGTGCCAGCAGCTTAGTCAACGAGCAGTACTTC. The encoded protein is CASSLVNEQYF. This chain links TRBV7-9 with TRBJ2-7; D is unresolved. The germline V gene has CDR1 SEHNR and CDR2 FQNEAQ (reference sequence). The CDR3 is made up of 11 amino acids. Trimming stripped 1 base from V and 5 bases from J, with 3 bases between.

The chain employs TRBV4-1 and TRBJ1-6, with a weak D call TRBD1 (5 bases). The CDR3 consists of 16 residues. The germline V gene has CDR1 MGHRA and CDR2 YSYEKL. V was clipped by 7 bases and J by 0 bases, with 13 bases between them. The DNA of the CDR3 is TGCGCCAGCATTGGAGCGGACAACTCCTATAATTCACCCCTCCACTTT. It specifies CASIGADNSYNSPLHF.

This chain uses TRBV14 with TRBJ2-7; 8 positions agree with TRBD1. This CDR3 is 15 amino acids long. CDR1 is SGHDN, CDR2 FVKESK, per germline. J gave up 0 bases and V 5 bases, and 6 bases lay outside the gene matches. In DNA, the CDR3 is TGTGCCAGCAGCGTCACCGGGACAGGCTCCTACGAGCAGTACTTC. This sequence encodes CASSVTGTGSYEQYF.

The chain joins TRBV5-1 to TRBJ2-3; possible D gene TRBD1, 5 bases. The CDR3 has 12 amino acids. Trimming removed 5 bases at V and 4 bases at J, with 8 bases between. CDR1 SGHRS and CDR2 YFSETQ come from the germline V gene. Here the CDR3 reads CASRRGSDTQYF. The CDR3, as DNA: TGCGCCAGCAGAAGGGGTTCAGATACGCAGTATTTT. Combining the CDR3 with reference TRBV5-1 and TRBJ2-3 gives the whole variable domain KAGVTQTPRYLIKTRGQQVTLSCSPISGHRSVSWYQQTPGQGLQFLFEYFSETQRNKGNFPGRFSGRQFSNSRSEMNVSTLELGDSALYLCASRRGSDTQYFGPGTRLTVL.

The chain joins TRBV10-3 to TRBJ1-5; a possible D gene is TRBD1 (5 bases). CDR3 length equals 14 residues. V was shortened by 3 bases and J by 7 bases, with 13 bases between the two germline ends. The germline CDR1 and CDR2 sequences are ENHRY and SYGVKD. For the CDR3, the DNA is TGTGCCATCAGTGAACGGGGGGGAGAACAGCCCCAGCATTTT. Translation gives CAISERGGEQPQHF.

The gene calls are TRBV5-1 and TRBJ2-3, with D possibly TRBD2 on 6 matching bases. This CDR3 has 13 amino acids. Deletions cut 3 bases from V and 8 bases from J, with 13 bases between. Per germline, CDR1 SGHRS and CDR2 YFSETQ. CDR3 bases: TGCGCCAGCAGCTCATCCCTGGGGGGTACGCAGTATTTT. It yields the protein CASSSSLGGTQYF.

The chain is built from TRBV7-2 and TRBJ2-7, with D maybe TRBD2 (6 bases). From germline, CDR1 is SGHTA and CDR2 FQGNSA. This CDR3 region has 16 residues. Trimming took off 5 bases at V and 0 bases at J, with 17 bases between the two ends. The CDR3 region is CASSGKSGYSSYEQYF. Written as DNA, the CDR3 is TGTGCCAGCAGCGGCAAAAGCGGGTATAGCTCCTACGAGCAGTACTTC.